The entry below gives a single TCR beta chain sequence along with its context. This sample is drawn from a study of shared clonotypes between healthy human individuals. This CDR3 comprises 15 residues. With 4 bases clipped from V and 0 bases from J, the junction kept 5 bases outside the gene matches. Germline CDR1 reads SGHAT; CDR2 reads FQNNGV. Profiled with immunoSEQ multiplex PCR; TCRdb holds only in-frame clones, not every one. The sample lists about 2 million clones, approximately 94% seen once, with approximately 1.2% in the top ten. Naive CD8 cells were CD45RO-negative, positively selected for CCR7, excluding terminally differentiated effector memory CD45RA+ cells.

The source of this sequence is a man younger than 30 in good health. The chain has TRBV11-2 and TRBJ2-7, with TRBD1 identical over 8 bases. Source material: naive CD8+ T cells sorted from blood. The CDR3 region is CASSWNRGISYEQYF. CDR3 DNA sequence: TGTGCCAGCAGCTGGAACAGGGGGATCTCCTACGAGCAGTACTTC.